The 17 T cell receptor beta chains below all came from one sample that was sequenced in a study of blood T cells in healthy people across ages. The second PCR ran roughly 7 to 11 cycles with a sample-barcoded 5' primer and J-beta primers. TCRdb passed the 5' RACE reads through MiXCR, listing each CDR3 protein once. The table has about 720,000 distinct CDR3 sequences, about a fifth seen once. Sequencing was done on a sample of blood. The receptors stem from an older man in good health.

This chain links TRBV6-4 with TRBJ2-2; D possibly matches TRBD1 or TRBD2 (6 bases each). Between the trimmed V and J ends, which lost 4 bases and 2 bases, there was a span of 11 bases. This CDR3 comprises 15 residues. Germline CDR1 MRHNA, CDR2 SNTAGT. The CDR3 DNA reads as TGTGCCAGCAGTGCACAGGGAGGAAACACCGGGGAGCTGTTTTTT. This gives the protein CASSAQGGNTGELFF.

The chain is built from TRBV12-3 or TRBV12-4 and TRBJ2-7, with D possibly matching TRBD2 (6 bases). V was pared by 4 bases and J by 2 bases, with 12 bases between. The CDR3 spans 14 residues. In DNA, the CDR3 is TGTGCCAGCAGTTCCCCACTAGCCCCCTACGAGCAGTACGTC. Its protein product is CASSSPLAPYEQYV.

The chain recombines TRBV14 with TRBJ2-3; 9 nucleotides line up with TRBD2. This CDR3 comprises 14 residues. Germline V gene lookup returns CDR1 SGHDN and CDR2 FVKESK. The J segment lost 2 bases and the V segment lost 5 bases, leaving 2 bases of the junction unmatched. CDR3 amino acids: CASSIAGVTDTQYF. The CDR3 region has the DNA TGTGCCAGCAGCATAGCGGGGGTCACAGATACGCAGTATTTT.

V gene TRBV6-1 combines with J gene TRBJ1-2, with 9 bases lining up with TRBD1. Germline lookup yields CDR1 MNHNS and CDR2 SASEGT. With V trimmed by 1 base and J by 7 bases, 7 bases remained unmatched. This CDR3 is built from 15 residues. The CDR3 DNA reads TGTGCCAGCAGTGAAGTTACAGGGGGCGCGGCTGGCTACACCTTC. Protein: CASSEVTGGAAGYTF.

With respect to this clonotype: The final CDR3 position lacks the conserved phenylalanine or tryptophan, pointing to a likely read error. The chain combines TRBV12-3 or TRBV12-4 with TRBJ1-2; D uncertain. Trimming removed 0 bases at V and 4 bases at J, with 6 bases between. The CDR3 is made up of 13 amino acids. CDR3 amino acids: CASSLAGIYGYTL. CDR3 sequence (DNA): TGTGCCAGCAGTTTAGCAGGGATCTATGGCTACACCTTA.

This sequence joins TRBV7-3 and TRBJ2-3; perhaps TRBD1 as D (5 bases). The CDR3 covers 15 residues. Per germline, CDR1 SGHTA and CDR2 FQGTGA. Trimming shortened V by 6 bases and J by 0 bases, and 13 bases separated the two germline ends. The CDR3, as DNA: TGTGCCAGCAGACAAGGGGCGGTGAGCACAGATACGCAGTATTTT. Its protein product is CASRQGAVSTDTQYF.

This clonotype came up a few times. V and J are TRBV12-3 or TRBV12-4 and TRBJ2-5; tentatively, D is TRBD1 (6 bases). The DNA end favors TRBJ2-7, so the J call may be wrong. The CDR3 has 13 residues. The CDR3 DNA sequence: TGTGCCAGCAGTTTACAGGGGTCCTACGAGCAGTACGTC. Amino acid sequence: CASSLQGSYEQYV.

A note on this clonotype: One end of the junction varies from germline; a read error may be responsible. The J gene is TRBJ2-7, the V gene TRBV6-6; possible D gene TRBD1, 5 bases. The CDR3 runs to 12 residues. The germline gives CDR1 MNHNY, CDR2 SVGAGI (reference sequence). CDR3 in amino acids: CASSYVGLEQYF. The CDR3 DNA follows: TGTGCCAGCAGTTACGTGGGGCTCGAGCAGTACTTT.

The chain uses TRBV3-1 and TRBJ2-5, with a possible D match to TRBD2 (5 bases). TRBJ2-7 matches the DNA end more closely, so the J call is doubtful. The CDR3 sequence is 14 residues long. CDR1 is LGHDT and CDR2 is YNNKEL in the germline V gene (reference sequence). The CDR3 sequence: CASSPWESPYEQYF. As DNA, the CDR3 is TGTGCCAGCAGCCCGTGGGAGTCCCCCTACGAGCAGTACTTC.

In DNA, the CDR3 is TGCGCCAGCAGCGTGGCGGGGAGATCCTCTGAGACCCAGTACTTC. It is translated as CASSVAGRSSETQYF. The chain is built from TRBV5-1 and TRBJ2-5; D is perhaps TRBD2 (6 bases). V lost 4 bases and J lost 5, with 18 bases in between. Germline loops: CDR1 SGHRS, CDR2 YFSETQ. The CDR3 sequence is 15 residues long.

This chain joins TRBV20-1 and TRBJ2-5, with 7 positions matching TRBD1. Per the germline V gene, CDR1 is DFQATT and CDR2 is SNEGSKA (reference sequence). V shed 2 bases, J shed 5 bases, and the junction held 8 bases outside the gene matches. CDR3 length: 14 amino acids. The CDR3 sequence: CSARRQGVRETQYF. Here the CDR3 DNA reads TGCAGTGCTAGACGACAGGGAGTAAGGGAGACCCAGTACTTC.

V is TRBV6-6 and J is TRBJ1-2; 7 nucleotides match TRBD1. This CDR3 is 12 amino acids long. Germline V gives CDR1 MNHNY, CDR2 SVGAGI (reference sequence). Trimming removed 5 bases from V and 10 bases from J; junction bases left unmatched: 7. The CDR3 is CASSTSTGPYTF. The CDR3, as DNA: TGTGCCAGCAGTACATCGACAGGGCCCTACACCTTC.

The chain couples TRBV2 to TRBJ2-5; possibly TRBD1 or TRBD2 for D (5 bases each). TRBJ2-1 matches the DNA end more closely, so the J call is doubtful. Germline CDR1 and CDR2: SNHLY and FYNNEI. This CDR3 region has 10 residues. CDR3 in DNA: TGTGCCAGCTGGGGGAATGAGCAGTTCTTC. Its translation is CASWGNEQFF.

The table lists this clonotype with a few counts. This rearrangement joins TRBV27 to TRBJ2-7; unclear D gene. The CDR3 totals 15 residues. V lost 5 bases to trimming and J lost 0 bases, with 14 bases between them. Germline V CDR1 and CDR2: MNHEY, SMNVEV (reference sequence). This chain's CDR3 is CASSRASGHSYEQYF. Written as DNA, the CDR3 is TGTGCCAGCAGTCGTGCCTCGGGTCACTCCTACGAGCAGTACTTC.

This clonotype was observed a handful of times. The chain uses TRBV7-6 and TRBJ1-1; 7 nucleotides agree with TRBD1. This CDR3 has 17 residues. V dropped 0 bases and J dropped 1; count of bases not matched to a gene: 8. CDR1 is SGHVS and CDR2 is FNYEAQ in the germline V gene. CDR3 residues: CASSLAGKGAGNTEAFF. The CDR3 DNA reads TGTGCCAGCAGCTTAGCGGGGAAGGGGGCGGGGAACACTGAAGCTTTCTTT.

This clonotype was observed a few times. The V and J genes are TRBV7-2 and TRBJ2-3; possible D gene TRBD2, 6 bases. This CDR3 is built from 14 residues. From germline, CDR1 is SGHTA and CDR2 FQGNSA. V dropped 2 bases and J dropped 5 bases, with 11 bases sitting between them. The CDR3 protein is CASSLWRRGDTQYF. The CDR3 DNA reads TGTGCCAGCAGCTTATGGAGGCGGGGAGATACGCAGTATTTT.

This clonotype turned up a few times. V and J are TRBV20-1 and TRBJ2-4, with 7 bases that match TRBD1. The CDR3 has 14 residues. V gave up 6 bases and J gave up 7 bases; unmatched junction bases: 12. Germline V gene lookup returns CDR1 DFQATT and CDR2 SNEGSKA (reference sequence). CDR3 coding DNA: TGCAGTGCCCCCAGAACAGACAGGGTCAACATTCAGTACTTC. Its translation: CSAPRTDRVNIQYF.